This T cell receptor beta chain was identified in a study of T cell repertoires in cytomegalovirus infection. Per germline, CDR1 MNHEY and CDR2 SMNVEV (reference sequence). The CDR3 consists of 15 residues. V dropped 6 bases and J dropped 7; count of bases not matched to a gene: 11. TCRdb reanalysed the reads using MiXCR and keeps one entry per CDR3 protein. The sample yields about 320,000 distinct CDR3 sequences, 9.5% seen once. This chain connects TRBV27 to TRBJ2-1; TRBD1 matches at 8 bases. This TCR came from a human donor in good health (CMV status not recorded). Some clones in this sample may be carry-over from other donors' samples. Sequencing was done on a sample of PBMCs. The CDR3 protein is CASSRRGPAGNEQFF. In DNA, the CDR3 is TGTGCCAGCAGCCGCAGGGGGCCTGCGGGTAATGAGCAGTTCTTC.